This TCR beta chain was identified in a study of PD-L1 blockade in urothelial cancer. About the study: Specimens of blood held a median count of roughly 130,000 T cells.

Indicated time point: pretreatment peripheral blood. Assay used: immunoSEQ multiplex PCR; TCRdb lists only in-frame clones, some missing. The sample has over 45,000 clones; 85% to 90% are singletons. The CDR3 spans 15 residues. Losses at the gene ends were 1 base for V and 5 bases for J; bases not matched to a gene: 10. Per germline, CDR1 GTSNPN and CDR2 SVGIG (reference sequence). The sample was PBMCs, taken around atezolizumab (anti-PD-L1) treatment. The gene calls are TRBV30 and TRBJ2-5; 7 bases align to TRBD1. This receptor was obtained from a man aged 55 to 70 with urothelial cancer. The CDR3 sequence: CAWSEDEGARETQYF. The CDR3 nucleotides read TGTGCCTGGAGTGAAGATGAGGGGGCCAGGGAGACCCAGTACTTC.